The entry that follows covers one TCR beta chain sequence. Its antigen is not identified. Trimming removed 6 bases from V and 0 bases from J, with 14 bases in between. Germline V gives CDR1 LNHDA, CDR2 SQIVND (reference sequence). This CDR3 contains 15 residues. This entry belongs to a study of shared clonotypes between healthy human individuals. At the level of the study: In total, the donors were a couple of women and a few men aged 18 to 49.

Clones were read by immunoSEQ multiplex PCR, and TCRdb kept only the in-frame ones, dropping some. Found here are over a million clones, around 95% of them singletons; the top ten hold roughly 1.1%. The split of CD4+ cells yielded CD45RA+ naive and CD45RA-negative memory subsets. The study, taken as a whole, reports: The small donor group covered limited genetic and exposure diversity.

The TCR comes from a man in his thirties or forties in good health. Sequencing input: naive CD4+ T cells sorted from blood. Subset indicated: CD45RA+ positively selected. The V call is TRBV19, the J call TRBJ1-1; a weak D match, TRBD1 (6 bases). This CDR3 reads CASSHGQLVNTEAFF. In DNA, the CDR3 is TGTGCCAGTAGCCATGGACAGCTCGTGAACACTGAAGCTTTCTTT.